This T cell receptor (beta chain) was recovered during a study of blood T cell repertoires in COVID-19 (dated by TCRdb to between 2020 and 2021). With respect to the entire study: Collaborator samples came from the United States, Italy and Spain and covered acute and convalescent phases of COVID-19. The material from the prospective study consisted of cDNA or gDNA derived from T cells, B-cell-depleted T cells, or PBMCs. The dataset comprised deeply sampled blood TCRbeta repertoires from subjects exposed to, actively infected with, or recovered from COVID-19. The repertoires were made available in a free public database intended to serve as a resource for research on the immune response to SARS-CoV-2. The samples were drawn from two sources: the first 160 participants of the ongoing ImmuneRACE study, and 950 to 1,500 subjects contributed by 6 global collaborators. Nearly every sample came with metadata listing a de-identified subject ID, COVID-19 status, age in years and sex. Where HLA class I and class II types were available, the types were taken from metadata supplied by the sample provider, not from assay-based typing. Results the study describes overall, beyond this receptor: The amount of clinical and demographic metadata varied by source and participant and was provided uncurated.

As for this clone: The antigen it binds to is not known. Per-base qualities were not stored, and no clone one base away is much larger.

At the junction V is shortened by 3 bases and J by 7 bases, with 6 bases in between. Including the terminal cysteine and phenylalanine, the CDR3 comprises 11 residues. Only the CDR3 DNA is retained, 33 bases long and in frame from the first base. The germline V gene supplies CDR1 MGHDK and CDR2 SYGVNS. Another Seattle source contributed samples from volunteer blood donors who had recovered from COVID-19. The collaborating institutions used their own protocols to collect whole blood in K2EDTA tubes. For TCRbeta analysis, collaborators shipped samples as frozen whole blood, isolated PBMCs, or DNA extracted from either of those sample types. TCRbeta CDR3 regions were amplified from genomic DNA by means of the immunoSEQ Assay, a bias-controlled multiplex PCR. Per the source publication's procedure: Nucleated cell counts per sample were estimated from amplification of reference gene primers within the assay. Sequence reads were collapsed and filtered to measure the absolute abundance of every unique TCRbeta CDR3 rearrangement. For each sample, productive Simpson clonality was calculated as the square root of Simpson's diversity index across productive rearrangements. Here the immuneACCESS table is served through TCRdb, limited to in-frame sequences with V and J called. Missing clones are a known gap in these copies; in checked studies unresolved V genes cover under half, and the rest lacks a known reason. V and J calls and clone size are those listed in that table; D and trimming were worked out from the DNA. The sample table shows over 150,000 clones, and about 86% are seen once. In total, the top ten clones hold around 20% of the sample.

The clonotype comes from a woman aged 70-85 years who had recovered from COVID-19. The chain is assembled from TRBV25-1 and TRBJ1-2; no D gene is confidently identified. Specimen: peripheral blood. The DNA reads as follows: TGTGCCAGCAGTGACCACAGTGGCTACACCTTC. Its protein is CASSDHSGYTF.